The next 9 T cell receptor beta chains were all read from a single sample in a study of T-cell reconstitution after alpha-beta-depleted transplantation in children. Unique molecular identifiers tagged the TCRbeta library. TCRdb called the PCR reads again in MiXCR, with one record for every CDR3 protein. The data contain roughly 100,000 distinct CDR3 sequences, approximately 8.4% of them singletons. Sequences were derived from PBMCs from the stem cell graft donor, sampled from the stem cell graft. The receptors originated from a human donor who donated a stem cell graft to a child with congenital amegakaryocytic thrombocytopenia.

This clonotype was recorded many times. The chain couples TRBV12-3 or TRBV12-4 to TRBJ2-1; D not certain. V gave up 2 bases and J gave up 9 bases, with 11 bases separating them. This CDR3 is built from 13 residues. The CDR3 loop is CASSLRQVGEQFF. CDR3 sequence (DNA): TGTGCCAGCAGTTTAAGGCAGGTTGGTGAGCAGTTCTTC.

This clonotype was recorded many times. V is TRBV12-3 or TRBV12-4 and J is TRBJ1-1; D call uncertain. The V end lost 2 bases, the J end lost 1 base, and 11 bases lay between the germline ends. This CDR3 is 15 amino acids long. CDR3 nucleotides: TGTGCCAGCAGTTTAAGGAACATAGGGAACACTGAAGCTTTCTTT. It specifies CASSLRNIGNTEAFF.

This clonotype occurred many times. J is TRBJ2-6 and V is TRBV5-1; the D is unclear. Deletions cut 4 bases from V and 1 base from J, with 9 bases between. The CDR3 has 15 residues. The V gene's germline CDR1 is SGHRS and CDR2 YFSETQ. The CDR3 sequence: CASSTQPSGANVLTF. DNA of the CDR3: TGCGCCAGCAGCACACAGCCTTCTGGGGCCAACGTCCTGACTTTC.

This clonotype came up many times. The rearrangement uses TRBV20-1 and TRBJ1-1, with D unresolved. CDR3 size: 13 residues. V lost 6 bases, J lost 0 bases, and 11 bases lay in between. Germline V CDR1 and CDR2: DFQATT, SNEGSKA (reference sequence). CDR3 coding DNA: TGCAGTGCCCCCCGGAATATGAACACTGAAGCTTTCTTT. Translating gives CSAPRNMNTEAFF.

This clonotype has at least ten counts. The CDR3 protein is CASSPWGQGNNEQFF. The CDR3 nucleotides read TGTGCCAGCAGTCCTTGGGGACAGGGGAACAATGAGCAGTTCTTC. The rearrangement joins TRBV12-3 or TRBV12-4 to TRBJ2-1, with 10 bases identical to TRBD1. The V gene end was trimmed by 5 bases and the J gene end by 5 bases; junction bases not matched to a gene: 6. This CDR3 region has 15 residues.

The sample holds many counts of this clonotype. The chain joins TRBV12-3 or TRBV12-4 to TRBJ2-1; D uncertain. V gave up 8 bases and J gave up 9 bases, with 17 bases separating them. This CDR3 region has 13 residues. CDR3 in DNA: TGTGCCAGCCGCCCCGCGGTAGTTGGTGAGCAGTTCTTC. It is translated as CASRPAVVGEQFF.

This clonotype has ten or more counts. The V gene is TRBV20-1, the J gene TRBJ1-1, with no clear D. The V gene lost 8 bases and the J gene lost 5 bases, with 9 bases spanning the gap. CDR3 length: 10 residues. Per germline, CDR1 DFQATT and CDR2 SNEGSKA (reference sequence). CDR3 in amino acids: CSTRWTEAFF. CDR3 DNA: TGCAGTACACGGTGGACTGAAGCTTTCTTT.

This clonotype was detected many times. CDR3 loop: CASSSRTATYEQYF. The CDR3 DNA follows: TGTGCCAGCAGTTCCCGGACAGCAACCTACGAGCAGTACTTC. The V gene is TRBV12-3 or TRBV12-4, the J gene TRBJ2-7; D possibly corresponds to TRBD1 (6 bases). The germline V and J ends were trimmed by 4 bases and 2 bases, with 12 bases remaining between them. This CDR3 comprises 14 residues.

Many counts were recorded for this clonotype. The chain carries TRBV10-3 and TRBJ2-1, with 11 bases lining up with TRBD2. This CDR3 is 16 amino acids long. Germline CDR1 ENHRY, CDR2 SYGVKD. V lost 3 bases and J lost 4; bases outside the gene matches: 5. The CDR3 sequence is CAISESTSGVYNEQFF. DNA for the CDR3: TGTGCCATCAGTGAATCGACTAGCGGGGTTTACAATGAGCAGTTCTTC.